This T cell receptor beta chain was profiled in a study of cytomegalovirus exposure and HLA in healthy donors. Unrecorded immune exposure was likely among donors, who were nominally healthy when sampled. Study conclusions and caveats: In a later analysis, most CMV-associated TCR beta chains appeared HLA-restricted. A missense DCLRE1C variant was associated with V- and J-gene trimming of TCR beta chains in a later analysis, and an independent cohort replicated the association.

There are 15 residues in the CDR3. Trimming at V came to 2 bases and at J to 8 bases, leaving 8 bases not matched to a gene. Germline V lookup: CDR1 MDHEN, CDR2 SYDVKM. PCR involved 60 Vbeta and 13 Jbeta primers. Sequencing was performed with immunoSEQ multiplex PCR; in TCRdb, only in-frame clones are kept and a portion is missing. The sample lists over 55,000 clones, around 87% occurring once. Details on this clone: Its matching antigen is unknown.

V gene TRBV28 combines with J gene TRBJ1-2; 10 bases align to TRBD1. Sequenced: PBMCs. The TCR originated in a man aged 18 to 35 in good health and CMV-seronegative. CDR3: CASSLGPGQGRGYTF. For the CDR3, the DNA is TGTGCCAGCAGTTTAGGGCCGGGACAGGGGAGGGGCTACACCTTC.